What follows is one T cell receptor beta chain and its context. Its target is not known. TCRdb re-analysed the reads in MiXCR, keeping a single row per CDR3 protein. This sample has about 700,000 distinct CDR3 sequences; approximately 33% occur once, and the top ten carry 15% to 20%. The sample comes from a study of T cell repertoires in cytomegalovirus infection. The CDR3 extends over 15 amino acids. Per the germline V gene, CDR1 is MNHNS and CDR2 is SASEGT. V lost 5 bases and J lost 0, with 11 bases in between. Sequenced material: cultured PBMCs, taken from culture after CMV antigen stimulation. The V and J genes are TRBV6-1 and TRBJ1-5; tentative D call: TRBD1 (5 bases). This clonotype was obtained from a human donor in good health (CMV status not recorded). Some clones in this sample may be carry-over from other donors' samples. Written as DNA, the CDR3 is TGTGCCAGCAGTATGACAGCTTATAGCAATCAGCCCCAGCATTTT. This codes for CASSMTAYSNQPQHF.